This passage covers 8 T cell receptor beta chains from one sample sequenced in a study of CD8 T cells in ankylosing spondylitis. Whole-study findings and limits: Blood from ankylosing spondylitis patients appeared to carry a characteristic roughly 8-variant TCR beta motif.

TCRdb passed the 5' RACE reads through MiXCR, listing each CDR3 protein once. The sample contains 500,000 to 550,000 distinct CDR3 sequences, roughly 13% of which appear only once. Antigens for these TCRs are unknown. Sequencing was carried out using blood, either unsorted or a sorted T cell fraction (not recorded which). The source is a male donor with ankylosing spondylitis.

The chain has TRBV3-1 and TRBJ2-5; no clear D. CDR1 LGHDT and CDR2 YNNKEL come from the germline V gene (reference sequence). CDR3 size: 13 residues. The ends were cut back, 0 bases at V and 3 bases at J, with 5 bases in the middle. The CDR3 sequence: CASSQDWEETQYF. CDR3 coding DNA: TGTGCCAGCAGCCAAGATTGGGAAGAGACCCAGTACTTC.

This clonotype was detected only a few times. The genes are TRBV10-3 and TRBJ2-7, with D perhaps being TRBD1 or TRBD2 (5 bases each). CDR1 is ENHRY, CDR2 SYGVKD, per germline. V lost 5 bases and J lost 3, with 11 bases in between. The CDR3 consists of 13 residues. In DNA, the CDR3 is TGTGCCATCAGTCGGGACGGAGACTACGAGCAGTACGTC. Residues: CAISRDGDYEQYV.

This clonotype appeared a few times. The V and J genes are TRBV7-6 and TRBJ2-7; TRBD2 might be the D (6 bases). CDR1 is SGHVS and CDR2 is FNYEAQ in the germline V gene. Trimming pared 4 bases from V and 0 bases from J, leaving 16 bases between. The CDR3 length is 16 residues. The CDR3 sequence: CASSYGTFLNSYEQYF. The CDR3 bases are TGTGCCAGCAGCTACGGGACTTTCTTAAACTCCTACGAGCAGTACTTC. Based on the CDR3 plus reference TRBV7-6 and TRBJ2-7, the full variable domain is GAGVSQSPRYKVTKRGQDVALRCDPISGHVSLYWYRQALGQGPEFLTYFNYEAQQDKSGLPNDRFSAERPEGSISTLTIQRTEQRDSAMYRCASSYGTFLNSYEQYFGPGTRLTVT.

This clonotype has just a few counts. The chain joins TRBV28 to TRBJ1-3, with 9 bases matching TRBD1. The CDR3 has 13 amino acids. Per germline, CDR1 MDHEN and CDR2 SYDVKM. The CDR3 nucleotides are TGTTGGGAGGGACAGGGATCGGGAAACACCATATATTTT. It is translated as CWEGQGSGNTIYF.

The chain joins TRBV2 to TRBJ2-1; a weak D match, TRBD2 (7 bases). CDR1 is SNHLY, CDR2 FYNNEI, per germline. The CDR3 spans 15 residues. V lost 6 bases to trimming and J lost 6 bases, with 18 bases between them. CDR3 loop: CASRALRGPTNEQFF. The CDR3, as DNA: TGTGCCAGCAGGGCATTGCGGGGGCCGACCAATGAGCAGTTCTTC.

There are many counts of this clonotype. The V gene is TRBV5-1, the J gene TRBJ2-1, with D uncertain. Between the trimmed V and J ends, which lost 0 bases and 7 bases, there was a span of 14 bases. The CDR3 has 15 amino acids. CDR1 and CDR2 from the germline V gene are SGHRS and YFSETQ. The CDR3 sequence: CASSLGAVQSNEQFF. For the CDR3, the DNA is TGCGCCAGCAGCTTGGGGGCGGTCCAGTCGAATGAGCAGTTCTTC.

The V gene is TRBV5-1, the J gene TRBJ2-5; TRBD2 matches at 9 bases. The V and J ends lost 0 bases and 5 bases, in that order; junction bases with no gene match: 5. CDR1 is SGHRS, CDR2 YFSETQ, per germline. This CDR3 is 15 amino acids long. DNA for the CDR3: TGCGCCAGCAGCTTGGTTAGCGGGAGAGGGGAGACCCAGTACTTC. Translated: CASSLVSGRGETQYF.

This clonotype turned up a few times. As DNA, the CDR3 is TGTGCCAGCAGGCCCCTGGGTGGCAGGGCCCAGTACTTC. Amino acid sequence: CASRPLGGRAQYF. The chain employs TRBV5-6 and TRBJ2-5; D is possibly TRBD1 (5 bases). This CDR3 region has 13 residues. In germline, CDR1 is SGHDT, CDR2 YYEEEE. With 5 bases removed from V and 9 bases from J, the gap between germline ends came to 17 bases.